Sequencing of this TCR beta chain was carried out in a study of CXCR3-negative and CXCR3-positive naive CD8 T cells (dated by TCRdb to 2018 to 2020). About the full investigation: In total, 130 million to 150 million TRB reads were obtained, corresponding to roughly 1.5 +/- 0.3 million reads per library. Diversity and physicochemical repertoire analyses covered 10 to 11 donors pooled from two independent experiments. Naive subsets from about 5 donors and memory cells from 3 donors were included in the TRBV-TRBJ cluster analysis.

The study at large found these results: Compared with CXCR3-negative naive cells, CXCR3-positive naive cells had TRB CDR3s with higher hydrophobicity (lower Kidera factor 4), lower energy, and higher strength and volume indices. Because surface CD5, which is linked to self-reactivity in mice, was comparable between the naive subsets, TCR interaction strength was also inferred from the physicochemical properties of TRB CDR3s. Freshly isolated PBMCs were used for most assays because CXCR3 expression partially decreased after cryopreservation. Naive CXCR3-negative and CXCR3-positive cells from the same donor showed similar TRBV-TRBJ usage, whereas memory cells showed distinct patterns. Comparably high repertoire diversity was found in both naive subsets, whereas much lower repertoire diversity was found in memory CD8+ T cells.

Each CD8+ T cell subset was flow-sorted in triplicate, and 300,000 cells per subset were placed directly into RLT lysis buffer. To exclude memory contaminants, naive CD8+ T cells were stringently defined as CD45RO-CCR7+CD27+CD95-. Peripheral blood mononuclear cells were isolated from buffy coats using standard density gradient centrifugation. A FACSAria III was used to flow-sort naive CXCR3-negative and CXCR3-positive CD8+ T cells. Total RNA was extracted from sorted cells using an RNeasy Mini Kit. Note on this clonotype: Its antigen has not been determined.

The CDR3 covers 13 residues, taking in both the cysteine and the phenylalanine. DNA is not recorded here. As encoded in the germline V gene, CDR1 is SQVTM while CDR2 is ANQGSEA. The instrument given in TCRdb is NextSeq 550. The Human TCR Profiling Kit (MiLaboratory) was used to make UMI-labeled 5' RACE TRB cDNA libraries. The full amount of extracted RNA was used for cDNA synthesis, and the full amount of resulting cDNA was used for PCR amplification. Libraries were prepared in parallel with an identical number of PCR cycles. The authors processed their data as follows. About 53,000 +/- 10,000 unique UMI-labeled TRB cDNA molecules per library were extracted with MIGEC and MiXCR, with at least two reads per UMI required. On average, each library contained approximately 40,000 +/- 10,000 functional in-frame TRB CDR3 nucleotide clonotypes without stop codons. Diversity metrics, including normalized Shannon-Wiener and Chao1, were computed in VDJtools after downsampling to 5000 UMI-labeled TRB molecules per sample. Clonotype-size-weighted physicochemical properties of the central five CDR3 residues (interaction energy, strength, volume and Kidera factor 4) were computed in VDJtools. TCRdb reprocessed the reads and provides one entry for every CDR3 protein sequence; no DNA is given. V and J calls and clone size were set by TCRdb, not the authors. This sample's table carries more than 80,000 distinct CDR3 sequences. The top ten clones comprise more than 0.3% of the sample.

This receptor was identified in a human donor in good health. Some clones in this sample may be carry-over from other donors' samples. The chain couples TRBV29-1 to TRBJ2-3. Sequencing was performed on naive CXCR3+ CD8+ T cells from blood. The cell subset or site label of this sample denotes: CD45RO-CCR7+CD27+CD95- naive CD8+ T cells expressing CXCR3 (TNR3+). The CDR3 protein: CSVEEASTDTQYF.